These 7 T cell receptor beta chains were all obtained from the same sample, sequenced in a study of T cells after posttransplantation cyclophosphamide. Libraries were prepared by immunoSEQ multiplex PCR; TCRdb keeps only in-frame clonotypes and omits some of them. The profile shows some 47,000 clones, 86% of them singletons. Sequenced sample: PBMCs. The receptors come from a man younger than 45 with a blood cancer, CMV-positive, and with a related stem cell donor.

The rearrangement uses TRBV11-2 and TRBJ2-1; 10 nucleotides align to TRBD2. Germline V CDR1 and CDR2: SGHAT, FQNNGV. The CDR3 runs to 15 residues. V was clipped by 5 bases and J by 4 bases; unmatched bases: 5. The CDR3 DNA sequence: TGTGCCAGCAGCCCGCTAGCGGGGGATTACAATGAGCAGTTCTTC. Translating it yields CASSPLAGDYNEQFF.

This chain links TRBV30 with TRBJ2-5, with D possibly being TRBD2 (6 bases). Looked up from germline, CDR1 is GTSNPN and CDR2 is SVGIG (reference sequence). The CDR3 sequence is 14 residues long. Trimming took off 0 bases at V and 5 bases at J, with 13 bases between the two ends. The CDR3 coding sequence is TGTGCCTGGAGTGTACGGGGGAGCGCGGAGACCCAGTACTTC. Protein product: CAWSVRGSAETQYF. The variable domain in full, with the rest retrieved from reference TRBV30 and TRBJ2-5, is SQTIHQWPATLVQPVGSPLSLECTVEGTSNPNLYWYRQAAGRGLQLLFYSVGIGQISSEVPQNLSASRPQDRQFILSSKKLLLSDSGFYLCAWSVRGSAETQYFGPGTRLLVL.

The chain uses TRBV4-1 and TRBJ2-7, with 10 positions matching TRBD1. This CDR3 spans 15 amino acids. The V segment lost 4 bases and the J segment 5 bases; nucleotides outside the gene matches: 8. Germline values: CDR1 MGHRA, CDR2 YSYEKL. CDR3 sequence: CASSLEPGQGHEQYF. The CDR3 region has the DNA TGCGCCAGCAGCCTCGAACCGGGACAGGGGCACGAGCAGTACTTC.

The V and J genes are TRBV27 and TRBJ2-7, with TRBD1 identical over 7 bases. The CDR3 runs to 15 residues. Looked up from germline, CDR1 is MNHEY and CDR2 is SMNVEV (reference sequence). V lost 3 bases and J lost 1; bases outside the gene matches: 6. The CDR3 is CASSFFQGDSYEQYF. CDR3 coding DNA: TGTGCCAGCAGTTTTTTTCAGGGGGATTCCTACGAGCAGTACTTC.

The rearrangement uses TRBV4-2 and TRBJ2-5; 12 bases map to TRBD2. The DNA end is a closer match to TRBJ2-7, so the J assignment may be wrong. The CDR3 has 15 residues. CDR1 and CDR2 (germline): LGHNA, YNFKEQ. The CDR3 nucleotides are TGTGCCAGCAGCCAGACCGGGACTAGCGGGTACGAGCAGTACTTC. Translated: CASSQTGTSGYEQYF.

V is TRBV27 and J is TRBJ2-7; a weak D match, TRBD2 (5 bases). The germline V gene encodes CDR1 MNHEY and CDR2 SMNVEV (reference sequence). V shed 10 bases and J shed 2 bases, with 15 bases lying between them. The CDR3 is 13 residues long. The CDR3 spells CATHRAGAYEQYF. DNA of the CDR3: TGTGCCACCCATCGGGCCGGGGCCTACGAGCAGTACTTC.

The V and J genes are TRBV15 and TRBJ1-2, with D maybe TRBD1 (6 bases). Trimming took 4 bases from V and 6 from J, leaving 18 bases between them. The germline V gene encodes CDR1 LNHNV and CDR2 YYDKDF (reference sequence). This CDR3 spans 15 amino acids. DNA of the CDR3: TGTGCCACCAGCATAGGTTCGGGACACGAGGATGGCTACACCTTC. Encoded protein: CATSIGSGHEDGYTF.